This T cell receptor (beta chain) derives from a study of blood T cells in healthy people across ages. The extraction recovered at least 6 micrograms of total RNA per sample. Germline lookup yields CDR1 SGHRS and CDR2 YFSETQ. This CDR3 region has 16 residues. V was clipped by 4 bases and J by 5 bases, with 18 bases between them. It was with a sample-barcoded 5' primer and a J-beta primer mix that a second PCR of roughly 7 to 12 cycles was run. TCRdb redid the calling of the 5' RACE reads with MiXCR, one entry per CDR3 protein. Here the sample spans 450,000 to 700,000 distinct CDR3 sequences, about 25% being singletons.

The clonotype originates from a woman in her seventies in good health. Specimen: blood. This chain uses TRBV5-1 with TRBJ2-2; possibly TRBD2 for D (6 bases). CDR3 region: CASSPTRRVETGELFF. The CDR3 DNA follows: TGCGCCAGCAGCCCCACCCGGAGGGTTGAGACCGGGGAGCTGTTTTTT.